The 19 T cell receptor beta chains given below trace back to one sample, sequenced in a study of cytomegalovirus exposure and HLA in healthy donors. The PCR ran on 60 Vbeta and 13 Jbeta primers. Sequenced by immunoSEQ multiplex PCR; TCRdb stores in-frame clones only, minus some. The table shows about 110,000 clones, with under 85% occurring only once. Material: PBMCs. These receptors were obtained from a woman in her forties or fifties in good health and CMV-seropositive.

The gene calls are TRBV6-6 and TRBJ2-7; 12 nucleotides line up with TRBD2. J lost 3 bases, V lost 6 bases, and 3 bases had no gene match. The CDR3 contains 14 residues. Germline CDR1 and CDR2: MNHNY and SVGAGI (reference sequence). In nucleotides, the CDR3 is TGTGCCAGCAGCCGACTAGCGGGAGTCTACGAGCAGTACTTC. Translating gives CASSRLAGVYEQYF.

J is TRBJ2-7 and V is TRBV5-1; 7 bases match TRBD1. Trimming took 4 bases from V and 1 from J; bases not matched to a gene: 5. Per the germline V gene, CDR1 is SGHRS and CDR2 is YFSETQ. CDR3 length: 14 amino acids. CDR3 sequence (DNA): TGCGCCAGCAGCCCTGGGACAGCATCCTACGAGCAGTACTTC. Amino acids: CASSPGTASYEQYF.

The V gene is TRBV9, the J gene TRBJ2-5; 8 bases match TRBD1. CDR1 and CDR2 from the germline V gene are SGDLS and YYNGEE. This CDR3 contains 16 residues. The V gene end was trimmed by 0 bases and the J gene end by 1 base; junction bases not matched to a gene: 5. CDR3 bases: TGTGCCAGCAGCGTAGGGACAGGGAAGGGCCAAGAGACCCAGTACTTC. Its protein is CASSVGTGKGQETQYF. Full variable domain (outside the CDR3, taken from reference TRBV9 and TRBJ2-5): DSGVTQTPKHLITATGQRVTLRCSPRSGDLSVYWYQQSLDQGLQFLIQYYNGEERAKGNILERFSAQQFPDLHSELNLSSLELGDSALYFCASSVGTGKGQETQYFGPGTRLLVL.

The J gene is TRBJ2-1, the V gene TRBV9; no definite D call. The CDR3 is 15 residues long. The germline V gene encodes CDR1 SGDLS and CDR2 YYNGEE. The V gene lost 0 bases and the J gene lost 10 bases, with 17 bases spanning the gap. CDR3 residues: CASSVASGSHREQFF. DNA of the CDR3: TGTGCCAGCAGCGTAGCTAGTGGCTCCCACCGGGAGCAGTTCTTC.

This clone was observed a few times. This chain connects TRBV6-6 to TRBJ1-3; D might be TRBD1 (6 bases). In germline, CDR1 is MNHNY, CDR2 SVGAGI (reference sequence). The CDR3 extends over 16 amino acids. Trimming took 6 bases from V and 4 from J, leaving 19 bases between them. CDR3 coding DNA: TGTGCCAGCAGCTCGGTACAGGGACGGGCAGGAAACACCATATATTTT. Translation gives CASSSVQGRAGNTIYF.

The rearrangement uses TRBV20-1 and TRBJ2-7, with a tentative D call TRBD1 (6 bases). Trimming removed 5 bases from V and 5 bases from J, with 10 bases in between. The CDR3 loop spans 11 amino acids. CDR1 is DFQATT and CDR2 is SNEGSKA in the germline V gene (reference sequence). The CDR3 bases are TGCAGTGCTGCCCAGGGGAACGAGCAGTACTTC. It codes for CSAAQGNEQYF.

Points on this clone: The junction and the germline gene differ at one end; a read error may be behind it. J is TRBJ2-7 and V is TRBV7-9; 8 bases map to TRBD1. Germline assignment: CDR1 SEHNR and CDR2 FQNEAQ (reference sequence). The CDR3 runs 17 residues. CDR3 DNA: TGTTCCAGCAGCTTAGCAGGATCAGGGGGCAGGTCCCACGAGCAGTACTTC. Translated: CSSSLAGSGGRSHEQYF.

V is TRBV4-2 and J is TRBJ2-1, with D perhaps TRBD2 (6 bases). From germline, CDR1 is LGHNA and CDR2 YNFKEQ. This CDR3 is built from 14 residues. Trimming cost V 0 bases and J 6 bases, with 9 bases left between them. CDR3 amino acids: CASSQEWTINEQFF. In DNA, the CDR3 is TGTGCCAGCAGCCAAGAATGGACTATCAATGAGCAGTTCTTC.

The chain uses TRBV10-2 and TRBJ2-7; 8 nucleotides match TRBD1. The length of the CDR3 is 13 residues. Germline-derived CDR1 and CDR2 are WSHSY and SAAADI. V lost 9 bases to trimming and J lost 5 bases; unmatched junction nucleotides: 9. The CDR3 bases are TGCGCCAGATTCCAGGGGGCGCGGGACGAGCAGTACTTC. It is translated as CARFQGARDEQYF.

This rearrangement joins TRBV2 to TRBJ2-1, with D perhaps TRBD2 (6 bases). Germline assignment: CDR1 SNHLY and CDR2 FYNNEI. The CDR3 loop spans 13 amino acids. V shed 7 bases and J shed 5 bases, with 12 bases lying between them. The CDR3 region has the DNA TGTGCCAGCACCCGGGACTCTAACAATGAGCAGTTCTTC. It yields the protein CASTRDSNNEQFF.

The chain links TRBV27 to TRBJ2-3; TRBD2 matches at 11 bases. CDR1 and CDR2 (germline): MNHEY, SMNVEV (reference sequence). V shed 3 bases and J 6 bases; nucleotides not matched to a gene: 8. The CDR3 extends over 16 amino acids. The CDR3 reads CASSLGSGGARDTQYF. The CDR3 nucleotides read TGTGCCAGCAGTTTGGGTAGCGGGGGGGCCAGGGATACGCAGTATTTT.

J is TRBJ2-5 and V is TRBV5-1; weak D call: TRBD2 (6 bases). This CDR3 has 15 amino acids. Trimming cost V 1 base and J 4 bases, with 14 bases left between them. From germline, CDR1 is SGHRS and CDR2 YFSETQ. The CDR3 here is CASSLPSGPAETQYF. Here the CDR3 DNA reads TGCGCCAGCAGCTTGCCCAGCGGGCCGGCAGAGACCCAGTACTTC. Looking up the rest from reference TRBV5-1 and TRBJ2-5 gives the full variable domain: KAGVTQTPRYLIKTRGQQVTLSCSPISGHRSVSWYQQTPGQGLQFLFEYFSETQRNKGNFPGRFSGRQFSNSRSEMNVSTLELGDSALYLCASSLPSGPAETQYFGPGTRLLVL.

This clone was seen a few times. The chain recombines TRBV5-6 with TRBJ1-2; 9 bases are shared with TRBD1. The CDR3 loop spans 13 amino acids. Germline lookup yields CDR1 SGHDT and CDR2 YYEEEE. The V gene end was trimmed by 5 bases and the J gene end by 8 bases; junction bases not matched to a gene: 7. In DNA, the CDR3 is TGTGCCAGCAGTTTACAGGGGGCGCAGGGCTACACCTTC. Its translation is CASSLQGAQGYTF.

About this clone itself: Other DNA sequences in the sample encode the same CDR3. This chain links TRBV5-4 with TRBJ2-1; 7 bases match TRBD1. The CDR3 runs to 15 residues. Germline V CDR1 and CDR2: SGHNT, YYREEE (reference sequence). V lost 2 bases, J lost 4 bases, and 6 bases stayed unmatched. Written as DNA, the CDR3 is TGTGCCAGCAGCTTCTTAGGACAGGAGTACAATGAGCAGTTCTTC. Its protein product is CASSFLGQEYNEQFF.

The V and J genes are TRBV5-1 and TRBJ1-1; D gene uncertain. The V gene's germline CDR1 is SGHRS and CDR2 YFSETQ. This CDR3 is built from 11 residues. V lost 4 bases and J 4 bases, leaving 5 bases between the germline ends. CDR3 DNA: TGCGCCAGCAGCCGGGGCACTGAAGCTTTCTTT. It specifies CASSRGTEAFF.

The CDR3 protein is CASSTPPYEQYF. The DNA for the CDR3 is TGTGCCAGCAGTACACCGCCCTACGAGCAGTACTTC. The V and J genes are TRBV2 and TRBJ2-7; D unclear. The germline V and J ends were trimmed by 5 bases and 2 bases, with 7 bases remaining between them. Germline lookup yields CDR1 SNHLY and CDR2 FYNNEI. CDR3 length: 12 amino acids.

This CDR3 is CASSALAGAPVTDTQYF. The CDR3 nucleotides are TGTGCCAGCAGTGCACTAGCGGGGGCACCCGTCACAGATACGCAGTATTTT. The chain uses TRBV2 and TRBJ2-3; 11 nucleotides match TRBD2. The CDR3 sequence is 17 residues long. V shed 4 bases and J 2 bases; nucleotides not matched to a gene: 8. From germline, CDR1 is SNHLY and CDR2 FYNNEI.

The chain employs TRBV12-5 and TRBJ2-7; TRBD1 agrees at 10 bases. Trimming removed 5 bases from V and 7 bases from J; junction bases left unmatched: 8. The CDR3 contains 14 residues. CDR1 and CDR2 (germline): LGHNT, FRNRAP. As DNA, the CDR3 is TGTGCTAGTGGTCGCAGACAGGGGGCGGGGGAGCAGTACTTC. This translates into CASGRRQGAGEQYF.

This chain connects TRBV7-3 to TRBJ1-1; 9 bases fit TRBD1. The length of the CDR3 is 14 residues. Germline assignment: CDR1 SGHTA and CDR2 FQGTGA. V lost 5 bases, J lost 2 bases, and 3 bases stayed unmatched. CDR3 sequence: CASSTTGGNTEAFF. CDR3 sequence (DNA): TGTGCCAGCAGCACCACAGGGGGCAACACTGAAGCTTTCTTT.